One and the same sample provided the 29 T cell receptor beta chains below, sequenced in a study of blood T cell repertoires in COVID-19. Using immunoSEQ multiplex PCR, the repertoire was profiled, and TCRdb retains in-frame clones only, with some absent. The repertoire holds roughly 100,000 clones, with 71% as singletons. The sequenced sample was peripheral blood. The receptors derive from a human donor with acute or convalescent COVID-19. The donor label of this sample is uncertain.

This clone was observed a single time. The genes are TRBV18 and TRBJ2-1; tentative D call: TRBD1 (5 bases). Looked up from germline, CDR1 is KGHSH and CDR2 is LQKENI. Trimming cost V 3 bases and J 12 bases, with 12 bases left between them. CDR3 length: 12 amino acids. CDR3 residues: CASSPGRGPQFF. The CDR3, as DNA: TGTGCCAGCTCACCGGGAAGGGGTCCGCAGTTCTTC.

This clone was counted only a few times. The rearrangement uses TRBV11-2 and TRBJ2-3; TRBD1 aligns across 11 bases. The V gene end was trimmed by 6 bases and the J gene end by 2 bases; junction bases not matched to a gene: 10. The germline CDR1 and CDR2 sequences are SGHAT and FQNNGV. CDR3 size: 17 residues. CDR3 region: CASRKPAGQGATDTQYF. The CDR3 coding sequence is TGTGCCAGCAGAAAACCCGCCGGACAGGGGGCCACAGATACGCAGTATTTT.

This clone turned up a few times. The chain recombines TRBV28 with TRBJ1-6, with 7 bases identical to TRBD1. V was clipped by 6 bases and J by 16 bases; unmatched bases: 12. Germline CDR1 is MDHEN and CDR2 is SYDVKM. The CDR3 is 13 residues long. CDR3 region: CASRPGQYKTLHF. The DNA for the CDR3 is TGTGCCAGCAGACCGGGACAGTACAAAACTCTCCACTTT.

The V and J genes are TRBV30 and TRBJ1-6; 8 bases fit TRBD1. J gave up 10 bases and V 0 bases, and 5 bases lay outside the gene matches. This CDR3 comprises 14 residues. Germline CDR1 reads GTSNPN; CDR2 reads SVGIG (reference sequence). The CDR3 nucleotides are TGTGCCTGGAGTGTTGGGCAGGGGGCCTCACCCCTCCACTTT. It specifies CAWSVGQGASPLHF.

The CDR3 sequence is CAISDPGQGNTEAFF. The CDR3 DNA reads as TGTGCCATCAGCGACCCGGGACAGGGGAACACTGAAGCTTTCTTT. The rearrangement joins TRBV10-3 to TRBJ1-1; 9 bases agree with TRBD1. Germline lookup yields CDR1 ENHRY and CDR2 SYGVKD. The CDR3 covers 15 residues. V dropped 6 bases and J dropped 1; count of bases not matched to a gene: 6.

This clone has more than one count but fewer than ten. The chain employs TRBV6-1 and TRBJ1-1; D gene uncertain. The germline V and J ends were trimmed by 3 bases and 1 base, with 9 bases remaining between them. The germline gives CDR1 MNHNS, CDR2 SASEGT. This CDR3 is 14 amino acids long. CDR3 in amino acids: CASSEYSQNTEAFF. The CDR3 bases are TGTGCCAGCAGTGAGTACAGCCAGAACACTGAAGCTTTCTTT.

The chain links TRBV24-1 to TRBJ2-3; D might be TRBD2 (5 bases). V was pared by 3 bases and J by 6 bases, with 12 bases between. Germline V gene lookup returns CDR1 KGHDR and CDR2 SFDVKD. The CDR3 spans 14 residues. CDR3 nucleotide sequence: TGTGCCACCAGTGATCCCATCTGGGAGGATACGCAGTATTTT. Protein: CATSDPIWEDTQYF.

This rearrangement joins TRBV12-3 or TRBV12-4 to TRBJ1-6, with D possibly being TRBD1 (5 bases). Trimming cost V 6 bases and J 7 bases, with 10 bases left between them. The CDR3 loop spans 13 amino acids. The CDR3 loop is CASRQEGNSPLHF. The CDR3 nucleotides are TGTGCCAGCAGACAGGAAGGAAATTCACCCCTCCACTTT.

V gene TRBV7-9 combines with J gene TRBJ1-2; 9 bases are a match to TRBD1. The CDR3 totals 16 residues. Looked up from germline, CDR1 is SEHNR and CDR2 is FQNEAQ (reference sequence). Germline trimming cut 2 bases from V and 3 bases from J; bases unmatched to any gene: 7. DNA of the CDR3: TGTGCCAGCAGCTTATTAATGGACAGGGGTGACTATGGCTACACCTTC. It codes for CASSLLMDRGDYGYTF.

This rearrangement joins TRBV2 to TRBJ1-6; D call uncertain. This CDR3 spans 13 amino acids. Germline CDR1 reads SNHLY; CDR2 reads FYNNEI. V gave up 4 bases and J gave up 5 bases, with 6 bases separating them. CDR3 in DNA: TGTGCCAGCAGTGGTCAGAATAATTCACCCCTCCACTTT. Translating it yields CASSGQNNSPLHF.

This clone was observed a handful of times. The CDR3 DNA reads TGTGCCAGCAGCCTCCAAGGGAGCGGAGGCGCCATATATTTT. It translates to CASSLQGSGGAIYF. V is TRBV3-1 (or the pseudogene TRBV3-2) and J is TRBJ1-3; D gene unclear. Germline V CDR1 and CDR2: LGHDT, YNNKEL (reference sequence). The length of the CDR3 is 14 residues. V gave up 4 bases and J gave up 11 bases, with 18 bases separating them.

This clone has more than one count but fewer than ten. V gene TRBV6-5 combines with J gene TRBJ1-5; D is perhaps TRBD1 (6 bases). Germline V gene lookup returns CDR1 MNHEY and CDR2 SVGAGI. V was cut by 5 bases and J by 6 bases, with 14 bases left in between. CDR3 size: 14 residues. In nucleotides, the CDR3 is TGTGCCAGCAGTAAGACAGGCCGAGGTCAGCCCCAGCATTTT. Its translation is CASSKTGRGQPQHF.

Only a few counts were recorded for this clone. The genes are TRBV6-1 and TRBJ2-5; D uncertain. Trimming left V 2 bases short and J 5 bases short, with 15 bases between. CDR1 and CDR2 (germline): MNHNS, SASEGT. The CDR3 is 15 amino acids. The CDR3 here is CASSELGRVRETQYF. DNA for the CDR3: TGTGCCAGCAGTGAACTCGGTCGGGTTCGGGAGACCCAGTACTTC.

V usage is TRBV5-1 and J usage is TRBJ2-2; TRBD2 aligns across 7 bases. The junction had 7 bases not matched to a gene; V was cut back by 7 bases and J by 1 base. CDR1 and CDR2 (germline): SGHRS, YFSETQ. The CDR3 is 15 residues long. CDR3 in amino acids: CASAGRAGNTGELFF. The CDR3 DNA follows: TGCGCCAGCGCAGGGAGGGCAGGGAACACCGGGGAGCTGTTTTTT. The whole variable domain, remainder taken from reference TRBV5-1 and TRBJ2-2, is KAGVTQTPRYLIKTRGQQVTLSCSPISGHRSVSWYQQTPGQGLQFLFEYFSETQRNKGNFPGRFSGRQFSNSRSEMNVSTLELGDSALYLCASAGRAGNTGELFFGEGSRLTVL.

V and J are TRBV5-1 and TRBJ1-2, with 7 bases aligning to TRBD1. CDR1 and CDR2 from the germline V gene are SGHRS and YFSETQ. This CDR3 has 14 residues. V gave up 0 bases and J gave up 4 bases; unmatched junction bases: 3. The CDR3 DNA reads TGCGCCAGCAGCTTGGTGCCAGGGGGCTATGGCTACACCTTC. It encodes CASSLVPGGYGYTF.

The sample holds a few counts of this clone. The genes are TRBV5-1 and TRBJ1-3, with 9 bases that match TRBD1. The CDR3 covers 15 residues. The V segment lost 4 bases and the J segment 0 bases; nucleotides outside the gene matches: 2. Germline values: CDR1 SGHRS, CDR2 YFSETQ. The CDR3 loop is CASSQDRGSGNTIYF. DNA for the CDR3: TGCGCCAGCAGCCAGGACAGGGGCTCTGGAAACACCATATATTTT.

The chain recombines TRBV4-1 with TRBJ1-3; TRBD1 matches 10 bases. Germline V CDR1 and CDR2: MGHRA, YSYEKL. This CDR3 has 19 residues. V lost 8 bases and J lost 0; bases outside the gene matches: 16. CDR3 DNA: TGCGCCAGCGGACGAACCGGGACAGGGGCATCCTTCTCTGGAAACACCATATATTTT. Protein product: CASGRTGTGASFSGNTIYF.

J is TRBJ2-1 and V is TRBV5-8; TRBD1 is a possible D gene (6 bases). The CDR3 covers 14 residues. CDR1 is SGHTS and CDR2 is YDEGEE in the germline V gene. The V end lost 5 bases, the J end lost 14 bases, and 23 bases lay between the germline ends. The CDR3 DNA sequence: TGTGCCAGCAGTCCATTCAGGGGCCTACGCCGGGAGTTCTTC. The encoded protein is CASSPFRGLRREFF.

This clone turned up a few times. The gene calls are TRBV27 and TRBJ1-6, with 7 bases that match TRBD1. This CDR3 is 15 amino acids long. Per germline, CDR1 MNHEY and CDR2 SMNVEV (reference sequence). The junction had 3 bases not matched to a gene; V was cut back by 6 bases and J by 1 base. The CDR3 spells CASRSGGSYNSPLHF. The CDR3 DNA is TGTGCCAGCAGGTCAGGGGGATCCTATAATTCACCCCTCCACTTT.

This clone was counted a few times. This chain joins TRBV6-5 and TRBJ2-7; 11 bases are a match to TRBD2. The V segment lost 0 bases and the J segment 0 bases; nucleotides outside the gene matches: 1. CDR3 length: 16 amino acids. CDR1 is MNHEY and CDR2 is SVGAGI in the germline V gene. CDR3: CASSYSGLADSYEQYF. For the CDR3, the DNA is TGTGCCAGCAGTTACTCGGGACTAGCGGACTCCTACGAGCAGTACTTC.

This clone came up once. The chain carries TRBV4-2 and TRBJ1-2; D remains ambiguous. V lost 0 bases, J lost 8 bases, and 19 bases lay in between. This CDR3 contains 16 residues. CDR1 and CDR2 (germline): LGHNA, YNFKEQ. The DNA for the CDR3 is TGTGCCAGCAGCCAAGACATCCTGAGCGCGCTTCGGGGCTACACCTTC. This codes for CASSQDILSALRGYTF.

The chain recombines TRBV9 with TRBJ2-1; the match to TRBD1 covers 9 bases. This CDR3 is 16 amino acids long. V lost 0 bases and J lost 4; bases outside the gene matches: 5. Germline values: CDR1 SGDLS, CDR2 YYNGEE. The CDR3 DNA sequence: TGTGCCAGCAGCGTAGCTACAGGGGGCCCTTACAATGAGCAGTTCTTC. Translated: CASSVATGGPYNEQFF. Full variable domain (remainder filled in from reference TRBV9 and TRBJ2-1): DSGVTQTPKHLITATGQRVTLRCSPRSGDLSVYWYQQSLDQGLQFLIQYYNGEERAKGNILERFSAQQFPDLHSELNLSSLELGDSALYFCASSVATGGPYNEQFFGPGTRLTVL.

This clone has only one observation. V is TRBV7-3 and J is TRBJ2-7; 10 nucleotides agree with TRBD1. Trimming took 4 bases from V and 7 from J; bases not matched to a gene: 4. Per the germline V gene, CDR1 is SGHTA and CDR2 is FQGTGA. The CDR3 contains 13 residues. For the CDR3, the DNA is TGTGCCAGCAGCTCGACAGGGGGCCGGGAGCAGTACTTC. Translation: CASSSTGGREQYF.

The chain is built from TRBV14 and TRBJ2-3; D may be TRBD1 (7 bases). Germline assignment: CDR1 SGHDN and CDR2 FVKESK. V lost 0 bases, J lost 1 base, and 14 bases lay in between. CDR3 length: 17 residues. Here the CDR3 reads CASSQDGGGGGTDTQYF. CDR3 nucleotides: TGTGCCAGCAGCCAAGATGGAGGGGGCGGTGGCACAGATACGCAGTATTTT. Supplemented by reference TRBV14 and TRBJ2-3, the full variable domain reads EAGVTQFPSHSVIEKGQTVTLRCDPISGHDNLYWYRRVMGKEIKFLLHFVKESKQDESGMPNNRFLAERTGGTYSTLKVQPAELEDSGVYFCASSQDGGGGGTDTQYFGPGTRLTVL.

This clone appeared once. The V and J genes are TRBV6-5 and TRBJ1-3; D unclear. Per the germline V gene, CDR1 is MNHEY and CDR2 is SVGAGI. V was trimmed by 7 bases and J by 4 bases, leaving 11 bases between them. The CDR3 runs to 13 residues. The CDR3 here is CASILNLGNTIYF. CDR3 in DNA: TGTGCCAGCATCTTAAATCTAGGAAACACCATATATTTT.

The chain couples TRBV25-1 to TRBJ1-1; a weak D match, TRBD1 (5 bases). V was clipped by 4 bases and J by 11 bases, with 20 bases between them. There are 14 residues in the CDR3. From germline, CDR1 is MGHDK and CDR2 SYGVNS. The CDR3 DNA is TGTGCCAGCAGTGTCTACCGGGACTCCGGAGGGGCTTTCTTT. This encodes CASSVYRDSGGAFF.

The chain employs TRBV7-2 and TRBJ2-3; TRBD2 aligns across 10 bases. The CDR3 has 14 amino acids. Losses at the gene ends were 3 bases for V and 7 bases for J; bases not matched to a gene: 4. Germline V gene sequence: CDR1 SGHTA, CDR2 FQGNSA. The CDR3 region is CASSLASGGNTQYF. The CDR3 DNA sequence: TGTGCCAGCAGCTTGGCTAGCGGGGGAAATACGCAGTATTTT.

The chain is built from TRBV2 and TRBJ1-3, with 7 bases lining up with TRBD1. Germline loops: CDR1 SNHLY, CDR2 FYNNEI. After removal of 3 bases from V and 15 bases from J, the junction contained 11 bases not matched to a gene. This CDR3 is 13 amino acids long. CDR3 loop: CASSDRGLRGGYF. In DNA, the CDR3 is TGTGCCAGCAGTGACAGGGGGTTACGCGGAGGATATTTT.

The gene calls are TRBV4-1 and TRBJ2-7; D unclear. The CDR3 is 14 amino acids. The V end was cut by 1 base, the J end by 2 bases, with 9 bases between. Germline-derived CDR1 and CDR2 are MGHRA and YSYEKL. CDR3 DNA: TGCGCCAGCAGCCAAGCCCTACTGACCTACGAGCAGTACTTC. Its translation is CASSQALLTYEQYF.